Below are 6 T cell receptor beta chains sequenced from a single sample in a study of T cell repertoires in cytomegalovirus infection. TCRdb itself ran the reads through MiXCR, one entry per CDR3 protein. The table includes about 76,000 distinct CDR3 sequences, more than 3% detected once. The sequenced sample was PBMCs. These receptors all stem from a human donor in good health (CMV status not recorded). Some clones in this sample may be carry-over from other donors' samples.

The table lists this clonotype with many counts. V is TRBV28 and J is TRBJ1-5; the match to TRBD1 covers 8 bases. Per germline, CDR1 MDHEN and CDR2 SYDVKM. V lost 2 bases and J lost 0; bases outside the gene matches: 12. The CDR3 is 19 amino acids. CDR3: CASSLEGTGVRYSNQPQHF. The CDR3 bases are TGTGCCAGCAGTTTAGAAGGGACAGGTGTACGGTATAGCAATCAGCCCCAGCATTTT.

This clonotype was recorded many times. The chain links TRBV3-1 to TRBJ2-7; 9 bases fit TRBD1. This CDR3 comprises 15 residues. The V gene end was trimmed by 4 bases and the J gene end by 7 bases; junction bases not matched to a gene: 11. Germline loops: CDR1 LGHDT, CDR2 YNNKEL (reference sequence). CDR3 loop: CASSPDPTGGREQYF. The CDR3 DNA is TGTGCCAGCAGCCCCGACCCGACAGGGGGGAGAGAGCAGTACTTC.

This clonotype was observed many times. The chain links TRBV7-2 to TRBJ1-2; D gene unclear. Germline CDR1 is SGHTA and CDR2 is FQGNSA. V lost 5 bases to trimming and J lost 3 bases, with 10 bases between them. The CDR3 is made up of 13 amino acids. The DNA for the CDR3 is TGTGCCAGCAGCCCGGACGGGGACTATGGCTACACCTTC. Protein product: CASSPDGDYGYTF.

This clonotype has ten or more counts. This chain uses TRBV28 with TRBJ2-1, with D hard to call. Between the trimmed V and J ends, which lost 4 bases and 0 bases, there was a span of 10 bases. This CDR3 has 15 amino acids. Looked up from germline, CDR1 is MDHEN and CDR2 is SYDVKM. The CDR3 DNA is TGTGCCAGCAGTTCGAATTCCCGCTCCTACAATGAGCAGTTCTTC. It codes for CASSSNSRSYNEQFF. The full variable domain, rest sourced from reference TRBV28 and TRBJ2-1, is DVKVTQSSRYLVKRTGEKVFLECVQDMDHENMFWYRQDPGLGLRLIYFSYDVKMKEKGDIPEGYSVSREKKERFSLILESASTNQTSMYLCASSSNSRSYNEQFFGPGTRLTVL.

There are many counts of this clonotype. This chain connects TRBV6-1 to TRBJ2-1, with 10 positions matching TRBD2. The V and J ends lost 4 bases and 10 bases, in that order; junction bases with no gene match: 10. The germline V gene encodes CDR1 MNHNS and CDR2 SASEGT. The CDR3 covers 15 residues. This CDR3 is CASSAISGGAREQFF. CDR3 coding DNA: TGTGCCAGCAGTGCCATAAGCGGGGGGGCTCGAGAGCAGTTCTTC.

This clonotype has ten or more counts. The V call is TRBV7-2, the J call TRBJ2-3; D possibly corresponds to TRBD2 (5 bases). From germline, CDR1 is SGHTA and CDR2 FQGNSA. Trimming took 3 bases from V and 0 from J, leaving 10 bases between them. The CDR3 covers 15 residues. The CDR3 spells CASSLDGLSTDTQYF. Written as DNA, the CDR3 is TGTGCCAGCAGCTTGGACGGACTCAGCACAGATACGCAGTATTTT. The full variable domain, with the rest looked up from reference TRBV7-2 and TRBJ2-3, is GAGVSQSPSNKVTEKGKDVELRCDPISGHTALYWYRQSLGQGLEFLIYFQGNSAPDKSGLPSDRFSAERTGGSVSTLTIQRTQQEDSAVYLCASSLDGLSTDTQYFGPGTRLTVL.